This T cell receptor beta chain appears in the sequencing data of a study of CD8 T cells in Susac syndrome (dated by TCRdb to the late 2010s). Describing the broader study: Whether CD8+ T cell activation and differentiation in Susac syndrome was antigen driven was tested using repertoire sequencing. What the research found in general, with its limitations: The study acknowledged that relatively few individuals were included in the TCR sequencing and HLA analysis.

Peripheral blood CD8+ and CD4+ T cells from healthy donors, Susac syndrome patients and multiple sclerosis patients were profiled using high-throughput TCR beta sequencing. The healthy donors served as controls matched for age and sex. Bulk CD8+ and CD4+ T cells were purified magnetically by negative isolation, whereas CD8+ TEMRA cells were enriched by FACS. Blood was collected in EDTA tubes and processed within 24 hours, with PBMCs isolated through density gradient centrifugation. PBMCs destined for TCR sequencing were cryopreserved in liquid nitrogen and later thawed in a 37 °C water bath. The sorted or isolated CD4+, CD8+ and CD8+ TEMRA cells reached a purity of at least 90%. RNA was extracted with the RNeasy kit and roughly 0.5 to 1 ug was reverse transcribed using random hexamers. TCR beta CDR3 regions were amplified with the immunoSEQ multiplex PCR assay covering 54 Vbeta and 13 Jbeta segments. PCR amplification bias was corrected by using a synthetic template baseline for primer optimization and computational correction. Per the source publication's procedure: Reads were annotated to V, D and J genes according to IMGT and were analyzed with immunoSEQ Analyzer, with only productive sequences retained. Clonality was calculated as one minus the Shannon entropy normalized by log2 of the number of productive unique sequences. For each patient and control, public and private clones were evaluated within the 100 most prevalent clones. Susac-specific clones were defined as absent from healthy and MS cohorts, 800 to 1,200 published viral clones and other ImmuneACCESS disease sequences. The raw public reads went through TCRdb reprocessing: fastp at Q25, MiXCR clone calling, in-frame beta chains kept. Here each entry gathers all rows of one CDR3 protein and keeps the most common genes and DNA. TCRdb's processing, not the authors' own work, is the source of the V and J calls. The sample contains some 190,000 distinct CDR3 sequences, about 95% of them found a single time. About 0.1% of the sample belongs to the ten largest clones.

This clonotype was counted a few times. The target of this receptor is not known. One base away there is no much larger clone; base qualities are not given. The CDR3 runs 12 amino acids, cysteine and phenylalanine included. Left in the record is the CDR3 DNA by itself, 36 bases read in frame from the first base. V is cut by 1 base and J by 5 bases, and the space between the germline ends is 8 bases. The germline V gene (reference sequence) sets CDR1 to DFQATT and CDR2 to SNEGSKA. This sequence uses TRBV20-1 and TRBJ1-1; the D gene is perhaps TRBD1, from 5 matching bases. The receptor was isolated from a human donor in good health. Sample: CD4+ T cells from PBMCs. The base sequence is TGCAGTGCTAGAGGGGGCTGGACTGAAGCTTTCTTT. Its product reads: CSARGGWTEAFF.